Here is one TCR beta chain with its context. The CDR3 consists of 11 residues. Trimming removed 6 bases at V and 12 bases at J, with 14 bases between. How the authors handled the data: Quantification of nucleated cells was approximated via reference gene primer amplification. The method was immunoSEQ multiplex PCR; TCRdb's version includes in-frame clones alone and lacks a portion of them. That table is the source of V, J and clone size, and D and trimming were worked out from the DNA. Here the sample spans about 320,000 clones, 85% being singletons. The data stem from a study of blood T cell repertoires in COVID-19. About the study: Spain, Italy and the United States supplied samples that represented acute and convalescent COVID-19. The analysed material was cDNA or gDNA that came from T cells, B-cell-depleted T cells, or PBMCs.

V and J are TRBV12-3 or TRBV12-4 and TRBJ1-1; possible D gene TRBD1, 6 bases. This sequence was found in a human donor in a cohort sampled during active COVID-19. The sequencing sample was made of peripheral blood. The CDR3 DNA reads as TGTGCCAGCAGCATACAGGGTGAGTCTTTCTTT. Amino acids: CASSIQGESFF.